The entry below describes one T cell receptor (beta chain). The entry originates in a study of T cell changes during pregnancy in multiple sclerosis. Method: immunoSEQ multiplex PCR; TCRdb's copy keeps in-frame clones and lacks some. The sample contains over 40,000 clones, roughly nine tenths of which appear only once. The sequence was obtained from a female donor in good health, enrolled as a control in a pregnancy study. Sequencing used peripheral blood, obtained in the second trimester of pregnancy.

The CDR3 loop reads CASRVGGAGDMYGYTF. CDR3 DNA: TGTGCCAGCAGGGTTGGCGGGGCTGGTGATATGTATGGCTACACCTTC. This chain connects TRBV2 to TRBJ1-2; TRBD1 might be the D (5 bases). V lost 6 bases, J lost 5 bases, and 22 bases lay in between. There are 16 residues in the CDR3. The germline V gene has CDR1 SNHLY and CDR2 FYNNEI.